These 22 T cell receptor beta chains originate from one sample sequenced in a study of shared clonotypes between healthy human individuals. Here immunoSEQ multiplex PCR was the method, and the copy in TCRdb shows in-frame clones only, minus some. The table shows roughly 1.4 million clones, with 97% to 99% occurring only once. The sample comprised naive CD4+ T cells sorted from blood. Subset indicated: CD45RA+ positively selected. The receptors were gathered from a man aged 25-40 years in good health.

The chain joins TRBV10-3 to TRBJ2-2; 7 bases match TRBD2. The CDR3 has 15 residues. V shed 7 bases and J 2 bases; nucleotides not matched to a gene: 7. Per germline, CDR1 ENHRY and CDR2 SYGVKD. The CDR3 bases are TGTGCCATCAACATAGGCGGGAGTAACACCGGGGAGCTGTTTTTT. Its protein is CAINIGGSNTGELFF.

The CDR3 nucleotides are TGTGCCAGCTCACCGCTTCCCCAGGGACACACTGAAGCTTTCTTT. It is translated as CASSPLPQGHTEAFF. This chain uses TRBV18 with TRBJ1-1; possible D gene TRBD1, 5 bases. This CDR3 comprises 15 residues. CDR1 and CDR2 (germline): KGHSH, LQKENI. Trimming removed 3 bases from V and 3 bases from J, with 14 bases in between.

Regarding this clone: At one end, the junction sequence differs from germline, possibly due to a read error. The chain joins TRBV2 to TRBJ2-5; D might be TRBD1 or TRBD2, each matching 7 bases. The CDR3 totals 13 residues. Germline V gene lookup returns CDR1 SNHLY and CDR2 FYNNEI. CDR3 sequence: CTSSGTDQETQYF. The DNA of the CDR3 is TGTACCAGCAGCGGGACAGATCAAGAGACCCAGTACTTC.

The gene calls are TRBV5-1 and TRBJ2-1; 8 bases are shared with TRBD1. V was pared by 7 bases and J by 4 bases, with 7 bases of the junction left unmatched. This CDR3 is built from 14 residues. CDR1 is SGHRS and CDR2 is YFSETQ in the germline V gene. The CDR3 here is CASAGTGRYNEQFF. The CDR3 coding sequence is TGCGCCAGCGCAGGGACAGGAAGGTACAATGAGCAGTTCTTC.

This chain links TRBV20-1 with TRBJ2-1; D is uncertain. Trimming pared 8 bases from V and 12 bases from J, leaving 17 bases between. Germline values: CDR1 DFQATT, CDR2 SNEGSKA (reference sequence). The CDR3 sequence is 11 residues long. The CDR3 nucleotides read TGCAGTCAGTCAGGACCACTTATGCAGTTCTTC. Protein sequence: CSQSGPLMQFF.

This chain uses TRBV5-1 with TRBJ2-5; 8 bases match TRBD2. CDR1 and CDR2 (germline): SGHRS, YFSETQ. The CDR3 spans 15 residues. With 3 bases clipped from V and 2 bases from J, the junction kept 6 bases outside the gene matches. The CDR3 loop reads CASSYPTSAQETQYF. CDR3 DNA sequence: TGCGCCAGCAGCTATCCGACTAGCGCACAAGAGACCCAGTACTTC.

The count of this clone is one. V is TRBV6-5 and J is TRBJ1-5; D gene uncertain. V shed 6 bases and J shed 6 bases, with 15 bases lying between them. Germline assignment: CDR1 MNHEY and CDR2 SVGAGI. The CDR3 runs to 14 residues. The CDR3 protein is CASSIRRHLQPQHF. The CDR3 DNA reads as TGTGCCAGCAGCATAAGACGGCATCTTCAGCCCCAGCATTTT.

This sequence joins TRBV5-1 and TRBJ2-1; 7 nucleotides align to TRBD1. The germline V gene encodes CDR1 SGHRS and CDR2 YFSETQ. The CDR3 contains 15 residues. V shed 1 base and J 3 bases; nucleotides not matched to a gene: 4. CDR3 sequence: CASSLFDRDYNEQFF. DNA for the CDR3: TGCGCCAGCAGCTTGTTTGACAGGGACTACAATGAGCAGTTCTTC.

J is TRBJ2-2 and V is TRBV5-1; D could derive from TRBD1 or TRBD2 (5 bases each). This CDR3 has 14 residues. CDR1 SGHRS and CDR2 YFSETQ come from the germline V gene. V was shortened by 5 bases and J by 3 bases, with 11 bases between the two germline ends. The CDR3 reads CASRPGQDTGELFF. Here the CDR3 DNA reads TGCGCCAGCAGACCGGGGCAGGACACCGGGGAGCTGTTTTTT. The full variable domain, with the rest looked up from reference TRBV5-1 and TRBJ2-2, is KAGVTQTPRYLIKTRGQQVTLSCSPISGHRSVSWYQQTPGQGLQFLFEYFSETQRNKGNFPGRFSGRQFSNSRSEMNVSTLELGDSALYLCASRPGQDTGELFFGEGSRLTVL.

The V and J genes are TRBV28 and TRBJ2-1; tentatively, D is TRBD1 or TRBD2 (5 bases each). Trimming pared 8 bases from V and 7 bases from J, leaving 21 bases between. The CDR3 extends over 15 amino acids. Germline-derived CDR1 and CDR2 are MDHEN and SYDVKM. CDR3 amino acids: CASEGTPVLWNEQFF. The CDR3 nucleotides are TGTGCCAGCGAAGGGACCCCCGTTTTGTGGAATGAGCAGTTCTTC.

The chain has TRBV5-4 and TRBJ2-1; D may be TRBD1 (6 bases). Trimming stripped 1 base from V and 10 bases from J, with 9 bases between. Germline assignment: CDR1 SGHNT and CDR2 YYREEE (reference sequence). The CDR3 extends over 12 amino acids. CDR3 loop: CASSLFGTEQFF. Written as DNA, the CDR3 is TGTGCCAGCAGCTTGTTTGGGACAGAGCAGTTCTTC.

The chain carries TRBV7-2 and TRBJ1-2; a weak D match, TRBD1 (5 bases). The CDR3 has 16 amino acids. Trimming left V 1 base short and J 2 bases short, with 14 bases between. The germline V gene encodes CDR1 SGHTA and CDR2 FQGNSA. CDR3 in DNA: TGTGCCAGCAGCTTAGTCCAGGGCCCGGACAACTATGGCTACACCTTC. It translates to CASSLVQGPDNYGYTF.

The table lists this clone with a count of one. This sample includes further DNA sequences coding for the same CDR3. The chain links TRBV5-4 to TRBJ2-1; 12 nucleotides match TRBD2. V lost 5 bases, J lost 0 bases, and 3 bases stayed unmatched. Germline V CDR1 and CDR2: SGHNT, YYREEE (reference sequence). The CDR3 contains 16 residues. The DNA of the CDR3 is TGTGCCAGCAGGACTAGCGGGAGCCCCTCCTACAATGAGCAGTTCTTC. Its translation is CASRTSGSPSYNEQFF.

The chain joins TRBV27 to TRBJ2-3; 7 nucleotides match TRBD1. This CDR3 is built from 15 residues. V trimming: 7 bases; J trimming: 2 bases; junction bases outside the gene matches: 9. Germline assignment: CDR1 MNHEY and CDR2 SMNVEV (reference sequence). The DNA of the CDR3 is TGTGCCAGCAAACCAGCAGGGGGTACCACAGATACGCAGTATTTT. This sequence encodes CASKPAGGTTDTQYF.

This clone was seen only once. V is TRBV7-2 and J is TRBJ1-1, with 7 bases aligning to TRBD1. CDR3 length: 19 residues. Per the germline V gene, CDR1 is SGHTA and CDR2 is FQGNSA. V shed 6 bases and J 3 bases; nucleotides not matched to a gene: 22. For the CDR3, the DNA is TGTGCCAGCAGACGTCAACCACGGACAGGTCTACAGAGGGACACTGAAGCTTTCTTT. Translation gives CASRRQPRTGLQRDTEAFF. Full variable domain (rest looked up from reference TRBV7-2 and TRBJ1-1): GAGVSQSPSNKVTEKGKDVELRCDPISGHTALYWYRQSLGQGLEFLIYFQGNSAPDKSGLPSDRFSAERTGGSVSTLTIQRTQQEDSAVYLCASRRQPRTGLQRDTEAFFGQGTRLTVV.

The rearrangement joins TRBV7-9 to TRBJ1-1; tentative D call: TRBD1 (5 bases). The CDR3 contains 13 residues. Trimming removed 2 bases at V and 11 bases at J, with 15 bases between. Germline V gene data show CDR1 as SEHNR and CDR2 as FQNEAQ (reference sequence). CDR3 loop: CASSLFESGEAFF. CDR3 coding DNA: TGTGCCAGCAGCTTATTTGAATCGGGGGAGGCTTTCTTT.

The CDR3 coding sequence is TGTGCCAGCAGCCCGAGAAACAGGGCCACCGGGGAGCTGTTTTTT. Its protein is CASSPRNRATGELFF. V is TRBV5-4 and J is TRBJ2-2, with a weak D call TRBD1 (6 bases). V lost 4 bases and J 4 bases, leaving 14 bases between the germline ends. CDR3 length equals 15 residues. The germline gives CDR1 SGHNT, CDR2 YYREEE (reference sequence).

There are a few counts of this clone. The chain recombines TRBV7-9 with TRBJ2-7, with a possible D match to TRBD2 (6 bases). The germline gives CDR1 SEHNR, CDR2 FQNEAQ (reference sequence). Trimming shortened V by 1 base and J by 7 bases, and 20 bases separated the two germline ends. The CDR3 has 16 residues. Here the CDR3 reads CASSLDGGYATREQYF. CDR3 DNA: TGTGCCAGCAGCTTAGATGGAGGGTACGCGACCCGAGAGCAGTACTTC. The entire variable domain, with the rest obtained from reference TRBV7-9 and TRBJ2-7, is as follows: DTGVSQNPRHKITKRGQNVTFRCDPISEHNRLYWYRQTLGQGPEFLTYFQNEAQLEKSRLLSDRFSAERPKGSFSTLEIQRTEQGDSAMYLCASSLDGGYATREQYFGPGTRLTVT.

The genes are TRBV7-2 and TRBJ1-1, with D uncertain. Trimming left V 5 bases short and J 10 bases short, with 23 bases between. The CDR3 has 15 amino acids. The germline V gene encodes CDR1 SGHTA and CDR2 FQGNSA. CDR3 nucleotides: TGTGCCAGCAGCGCCTCGACCCTTGACTACGGCGGAGCTTTCTTT. As protein: CASSASTLDYGGAFF. The full variable domain, rest sourced from reference TRBV7-2 and TRBJ1-1, is GAGVSQSPSNKVTEKGKDVELRCDPISGHTALYWYRQSLGQGLEFLIYFQGNSAPDKSGLPSDRFSAERTGGSVSTLTIQRTQQEDSAVYLCASSASTLDYGGAFFGQGTRLTVV.

The V gene is TRBV18, the J gene TRBJ2-1, with D unclear. This CDR3 region has 14 residues. Trimming pared 0 bases from V and 3 bases from J, leaving 6 bases between. Germline CDR1 KGHSH, CDR2 LQKENI. CDR3 sequence (DNA): TGTGCCAGCTCACCACCCTCACGCTACAATGAGCAGTTCTTC. It encodes CASSPPSRYNEQFF.

As regards this clone: Within the sample, other DNA sequences also encode this same CDR3. The V and J genes are TRBV9 and TRBJ2-3, with a possible D match to TRBD2 (6 bases). V dropped 0 bases and J dropped 6 bases, with 14 bases sitting between them. CDR1 is SGDLS, CDR2 YYNGEE, per germline. The CDR3 loop spans 15 amino acids. The CDR3 sequence is CASSVVGSGSDTQYF. The CDR3 DNA reads as TGTGCCAGCAGCGTAGTCGGGAGCGGCTCGGATACGCAGTATTTT.

This clone was counted a single time. The chain joins TRBV28 to TRBJ1-2; 7 bases map to TRBD1. This CDR3 contains 12 residues. Germline trimming cut 6 bases from V and 8 bases from J; bases unmatched to any gene: 6. Germline values: CDR1 MDHEN, CDR2 SYDVKM. CDR3 region: CASRRTGYGYTF. The CDR3 DNA is TGTGCCAGCAGGCGGACAGGTTACGGCTACACCTTC.